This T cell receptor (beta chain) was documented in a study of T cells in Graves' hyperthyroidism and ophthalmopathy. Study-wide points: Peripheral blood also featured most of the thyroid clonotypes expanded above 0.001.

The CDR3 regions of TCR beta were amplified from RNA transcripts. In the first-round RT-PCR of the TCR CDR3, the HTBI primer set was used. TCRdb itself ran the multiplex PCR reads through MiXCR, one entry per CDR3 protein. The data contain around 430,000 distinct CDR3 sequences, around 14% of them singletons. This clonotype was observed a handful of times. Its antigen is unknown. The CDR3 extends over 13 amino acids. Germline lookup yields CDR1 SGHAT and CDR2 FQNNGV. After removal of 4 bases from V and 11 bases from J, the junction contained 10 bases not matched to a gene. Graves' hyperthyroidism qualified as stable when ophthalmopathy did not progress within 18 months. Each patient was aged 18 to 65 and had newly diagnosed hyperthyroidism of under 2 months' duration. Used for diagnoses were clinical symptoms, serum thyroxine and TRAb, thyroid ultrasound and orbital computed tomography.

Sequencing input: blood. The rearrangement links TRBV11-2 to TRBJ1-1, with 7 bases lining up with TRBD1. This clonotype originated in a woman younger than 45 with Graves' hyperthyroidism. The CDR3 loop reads CASSSPGRGRAFF. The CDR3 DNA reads TGTGCCAGCAGCTCCCCGGGGAGGGGGCGGGCTTTCTTT.